What follows are 8 T cell receptor beta chains derived from one specimen sequenced in a study of blood T cell repertoires in COVID-19. Using immunoSEQ multiplex PCR, the repertoire was profiled, and TCRdb retains in-frame clones only, with some absent. This sample has 210,000 or so clones; about 88% occur once, and the top ten carry under 2.5%. Sequencing was done on a sample of peripheral blood. The source of these receptors is a man aged 40-49 years with active or convalescent COVID-19.

The chain uses TRBV2 and TRBJ2-5, with D tentatively TRBD2 (5 bases). The CDR3 loop spans 13 amino acids. Per germline, CDR1 SNHLY and CDR2 FYNNEI. V lost 8 bases and J 4 bases, leaving 14 bases between the germline ends. In nucleotides, the CDR3 is TGTGCCAGCTCCCGGTCCGAGGGAGAGACCCAGTACTTC. Encoded protein: CASSRSEGETQYF.

The chain employs TRBV5-1 and TRBJ2-7, with 10 bases lining up with TRBD2. Per germline, CDR1 SGHRS and CDR2 YFSETQ. The CDR3 length is 15 residues. Germline trimming cut 0 bases from V and 2 bases from J; bases unmatched to any gene: 2. The CDR3 bases are TGCGCCAGCAGCTTGGGGACTAGCGGTGCCTACGAGCAGTACTTC. Translation gives CASSLGTSGAYEQYF. The entire variable domain, with the rest obtained from reference TRBV5-1 and TRBJ2-7, is as follows: KAGVTQTPRYLIKTRGQQVTLSCSPISGHRSVSWYQQTPGQGLQFLFEYFSETQRNKGNFPGRFSGRQFSNSRSEMNVSTLELGDSALYLCASSLGTSGAYEQYFGPGTRLTVT.

The rearrangement links TRBV30 to TRBJ1-1, with 11 bases matching TRBD1. There are 13 residues in the CDR3. The V gene's germline CDR1 is GTSNPN and CDR2 SVGIG (reference sequence). Trimming at V came to 3 bases and at J to 5 bases, leaving 2 bases not matched to a gene. CDR3 in DNA: TGTGCCTGGAGCGGACAGGGGGCGACTGAAGCTTTCTTT. Amino acids: CAWSGQGATEAFF.

The V and J genes are TRBV5-1 and TRBJ2-1, with 11 bases lining up with TRBD2. Trimming removed 0 bases from V and 2 bases from J; junction bases left unmatched: 4. Germline V lookup: CDR1 SGHRS, CDR2 YFSETQ. The CDR3 runs to 17 residues. The CDR3 DNA sequence: TGCGCCAGCAGCTTGGAACTAGCGGGAGTCCCCTACAATGAGCAGTTCTTC. It translates to CASSLELAGVPYNEQFF.

This clone was seen a few times. The chain is built from TRBV18 and TRBJ2-7, with 10 bases that match TRBD1. The V gene's germline CDR1 is KGHSH and CDR2 LQKENI. The CDR3 is 14 residues long. The V segment lost 5 bases and the J segment 6 bases; nucleotides outside the gene matches: 7. The CDR3 loop reads CASSEGQGLFEQYF. The CDR3 nucleotides are TGTGCCAGCTCAGAGGGACAGGGGCTGTTCGAGCAGTACTTC.

The chain has TRBV5-1 and TRBJ2-7; 10 bases align to TRBD2. With V trimmed by 4 bases and J by 3 bases, 4 bases remained unmatched. CDR1 is SGHRS and CDR2 is YFSETQ in the germline V gene. This CDR3 comprises 14 residues. The CDR3 sequence: CASSVTSGDYEQYF. In DNA, the CDR3 is TGCGCCAGCAGCGTAACTAGCGGGGACTACGAGCAGTACTTC.

This clone showed up just a few times. The J gene is TRBJ1-4, the V gene TRBV7-9; 9 positions match TRBD1. The CDR3 sequence is 14 residues long. Trimming took 5 bases from V and 5 from J; bases not matched to a gene: 3. Germline assignment: CDR1 SEHNR and CDR2 FQNEAQ (reference sequence). CDR3 amino acids: CASSPGTGNEKLFF. The CDR3 DNA reads as TGTGCCAGCAGCCCCGGGACAGGGAATGAAAAACTGTTTTTT.

This clone appeared a single time. This chain uses TRBV19 with TRBJ1-4; D is perhaps TRBD1 (5 bases). The germline V and J ends were trimmed by 5 bases and 8 bases, with 21 bases remaining between them. The CDR3 consists of 16 residues. CDR1 is LNHDA, CDR2 SQIVND, per germline (reference sequence). Here the CDR3 DNA reads TGTGCCAGTAGTCCACGCGCTTCAACTGCAGGGGAAAAACTGTTTTTT. Encoded protein: CASSPRASTAGEKLFF.